The rows below give T cell receptor beta chains drawn from one sample of a study of prognosis after radiotherapy for stage I lung cancer. Using its own MiXCR run on the multiplex PCR reads, TCRdb lists one record per CDR3 protein. The table has about 35,000 distinct CDR3 sequences, about 31% seen once. Sequenced material: PBMCs, taken before or after stereotactic body radiation therapy (not recorded which). These receptors were collected from a donor over 45 with non-small cell lung cancer. The conserved cysteine and the conserved F or W are not part of the CDR3 here. A D gene is named only where the DNA matches it firmly.

v_call,d_call,j_call,cdr3_aa
TRBV10-3,TRBD1,TRBJ1-1,AISTGTGGEAF
TRBV11-2,NA,TRBJ2-7,ASSLVPRGVYEQY
TRBV19,NA,TRBJ2-3,ASSMVGGASSTDTQY
TRBV28,TRBD1,TRBJ1-2,ASQQGSSGYT
TRBV5-1,NA,TRBJ2-7,ASSLTSSYEQY
TRBV20-1,TRBD2,TRBJ2-3,SARGLAGITSTDTQY
TRBV12-3/TRBV12-4,NA,TRBJ1-4,ASSLSQGREKLF
TRBV30,NA,TRBJ1-3,AWSRDSGSGNTIY
TRBV6-1,TRBD2,TRBJ2-2,ASSDRAGVGRGELF
TRBV6-1,NA,TRBJ1-1,ASGTTEAF
TRBV10-3,NA,TRBJ1-5,AISESRSGVQPQH
TRBV20-1,NA,TRBJ1-5,SASQGLPNQPQH
TRBV6-2/TRBV6-3,NA,TRBJ1-6,ANSLGLDNSPLH
TRBV29-1,NA,TRBJ2-1,SVGMAQGLSSYNEQF
TRBV12-3/TRBV12-4,NA,TRBJ2-5,ASTNQGETQY
TRBV20-1,NA,TRBJ2-5,SARRSQETQY
TRBV5-4,TRBD1,TRBJ2-7,ASSQGAQNEQY
TRBV7-2,TRBD2,TRBJ2-3,ASSPTSGAQSTQY
TRBV5-6,NA,TRBJ1-2,ASSLTGKYGYT
TRBV19,NA,TRBJ2-3,ASSMQGTTGTQY
TRBV18,NA,TRBJ2-5,ASSPPGTGLRGQETQY
TRBV28,NA,TRBJ1-2,ASSLQGYGYT
TRBV20-1,TRBD2,TRBJ2-7,SAPRTSGDYEQY
TRBV6-1,NA,TRBJ1-4,ASTSQGDEKLF